The 25 T cell receptor beta chains below were found in one sample sequenced in a study of shared clonotypes between healthy human individuals. Repertoires were generated with immunoSEQ multiplex PCR, while TCRdb's copy carries only in-frame clones and drops some. The top ten clones hold approximately 0.13% of a sample with 2,100,000 or so clones, approximately 94% of them seen once. Sequenced input: naive CD4+ T cells sorted from blood. Described subset: CD45RA+ positively selected. The receptors here all came from a man aged 18 to 29 in good health.

About this clone: The same CDR3 arises from other DNA sequences in this sample as well. This CDR3 is CASSYSGLAGAYEQYF. CDR3 in DNA: TGTGCCAGCAGTTACTCGGGACTAGCGGGAGCCTACGAGCAGTACTTC. V is TRBV6-5 and J is TRBJ2-7; 14 positions agree with TRBD2. The germline V gene encodes CDR1 MNHEY and CDR2 SVGAGI. The J segment lost 2 bases and the V segment lost 0 bases, leaving 0 bases of the junction unmatched. The CDR3 extends over 16 amino acids.

This chain links TRBV6-5 with TRBJ1-6; a weak D match, TRBD1 (6 bases). CDR1 MNHEY and CDR2 SVGAGI come from the germline V gene. Trimming left V 6 bases short and J 7 bases short, with 16 bases between. This CDR3 is 15 amino acids long. Written as DNA, the CDR3 is TGTGCCAGCAGATTTGACAGGTGGGGGAATTCACCCCTCCACTTT. Its protein is CASRFDRWGNSPLHF.

The chain carries TRBV11-2 and TRBJ2-7; weak D call: TRBD2 (6 bases). Per germline, CDR1 SGHAT and CDR2 FQNNGV. The V end was cut by 8 bases, the J end by 0 bases, with 14 bases between. This CDR3 comprises 14 residues. The CDR3 bases are TGTGCCAGCGCGGGACTTTCGAGCTCCTACGAGCAGTACTTC. Translated, it gives CASAGLSSSYEQYF.

The V call is TRBV6-5, the J call TRBJ2-5, with 8 bases fitting TRBD2. This CDR3 has 14 residues. Per germline, CDR1 MNHEY and CDR2 SVGAGI. Trimming cost V 5 bases and J 2 bases; bases outside gene matches: 4. CDR3 nucleotide sequence: TGTGCCAGCAGTCAATCTAGCGGGCAAGAGACCCAGTACTTC. Its protein product is CASSQSSGQETQYF.

The CDR3 reads CASSSIPLSYEQYF. CDR3 DNA sequence: TGTGCCAGCTCAAGTATACCCCTCTCCTACGAGCAGTACTTC. V usage is TRBV18 and J usage is TRBJ2-7; D is undetermined. CDR3 size: 14 residues. Trimming shortened V by 5 bases and J by 0 bases, and 11 bases separated the two germline ends. Looked up from germline, CDR1 is KGHSH and CDR2 is LQKENI.

V is TRBV29-1 and J is TRBJ1-1; D unclear. This CDR3 comprises 12 residues. The V end was cut by 3 bases, the J end by 0 bases, with 5 bases between. The germline gives CDR1 SQVTM, CDR2 ANQGSEA. The CDR3 loop is CSVDALNTEAFF. CDR3 bases: TGCAGCGTTGATGCACTGAACACTGAAGCTTTCTTT.

V gene TRBV10-1 combines with J gene TRBJ2-2; possibly TRBD1 for D (5 bases). Germline values: CDR1 WNHNN, CDR2 SYGVQD (reference sequence). CDR3 length: 13 amino acids. V gave up 4 bases and J gave up 6 bases, with 9 bases separating them. The chain's CDR3 is CASSVLTAGELFF. CDR3 bases: TGCGCCAGCAGTGTTCTGACAGCCGGGGAGCTGTTTTTT.

The chain couples TRBV27 to TRBJ1-3; no firm D call. The CDR3 totals 17 residues. Germline assignment: CDR1 MNHEY and CDR2 SMNVEV (reference sequence). The ends were cut back, 2 bases at V and 2 bases at J, with 16 bases in the middle. The CDR3 protein is CASSLTAGVTAGNTIYF. CDR3 coding DNA: TGTGCCAGCAGTTTAACGGCTGGGGTAACGGCTGGAAACACCATATATTTT.

The CDR3 nucleotides are TGTGCCAGCACCTCGGGTCAGAACTACGAGCAGTACTTC. Translation gives CASTSGQNYEQYF. The chain combines TRBV28 with TRBJ2-7; D not resolved. Germline assignment: CDR1 MDHEN and CDR2 SYDVKM. The CDR3 runs to 13 residues. V was trimmed by 7 bases and J by 3 bases, leaving 13 bases between them.

In DNA, the CDR3 is TGTGCCAGCTCACCAGACCAGGGCAATCAGCCCCAGCATTTT. It encodes CASSPDQGNQPQHF. The V gene is TRBV18, the J gene TRBJ1-5; no reliable D call. V was pared by 2 bases and J by 2 bases, with 7 bases between. From germline, CDR1 is KGHSH and CDR2 LQKENI. The CDR3 loop spans 14 amino acids.

This clone came up once. The V and J genes are TRBV6-1 and TRBJ1-1; the match to TRBD1 covers 11 bases. With 2 bases clipped from V and 6 bases from J, the junction kept 8 bases outside the gene matches. This CDR3 has 16 amino acids. Germline CDR1 reads MNHNS; CDR2 reads SASEGT. The CDR3 here is CASSELTGQGVSEAFF. CDR3 DNA: TGTGCCAGCAGTGAACTGACGGGACAGGGGGTCTCTGAAGCTTTCTTT.

In the case of this clone: Within the sample, other DNA sequences also encode this same CDR3. This chain connects TRBV30 to TRBJ2-5, with D perhaps being TRBD1 or TRBD2 (5 bases each). The germline V gene has CDR1 GTSNPN and CDR2 SVGIG (reference sequence). The CDR3 is made up of 11 amino acids. The V and J ends lost 4 bases and 4 bases respectively, with 7 bases between them. CDR3 in amino acids: CAWTGGETQYF. CDR3 coding DNA: TGTGCCTGGACTGGGGGAGAGACCCAGTACTTC.

Notes on this clone: Additional DNA sequences in this sample encode the identical CDR3. The V call is TRBV28, the J call TRBJ2-5; 11 nucleotides match TRBD1. Germline trimming cut 5 bases from V and 5 bases from J; bases unmatched to any gene: 7. Germline V gene data show CDR1 as MDHEN and CDR2 as SYDVKM. CDR3 length: 15 amino acids. CDR3 sequence: CASSPRTGGEETQYF. The CDR3 nucleotides are TGTGCCAGCAGTCCGAGGACAGGGGGCGAGGAGACCCAGTACTTC.

The rearrangement joins TRBV30 to TRBJ2-6; D uncertain. The length of the CDR3 is 14 residues. Germline loops: CDR1 GTSNPN, CDR2 SVGIG (reference sequence). The V end lost 1 base, the J end lost 0 bases, and 4 bases lay between the germline ends. The CDR3: CAWSANSGANVLTF. The CDR3 DNA follows: TGTGCCTGGAGTGCAAACTCTGGGGCCAACGTCCTGACTTTC.

V usage is TRBV18 and J usage is TRBJ2-7; D gene unclear. CDR3 length: 17 residues. Trimming removed 3 bases from V and 2 bases from J, with 20 bases in between. Looked up from germline, CDR1 is KGHSH and CDR2 is LQKENI. Here the CDR3 reads CASSPMPQTRATYEQYF. The CDR3 nucleotides are TGTGCCAGCTCACCGATGCCCCAAACCCGGGCCACCTACGAGCAGTACTTC.

The V gene is TRBV5-6, the J gene TRBJ2-4; 8 nucleotides align to TRBD1. Per the germline V gene, CDR1 is SGHDT and CDR2 is YYEEEE. Trimming removed 4 bases from V and 4 bases from J; junction bases left unmatched: 7. CDR3 length equals 15 residues. Here the CDR3 reads CASSPGTGLKNIQYF. As DNA, the CDR3 is TGTGCCAGCAGCCCTGGGACAGGTCTTAAAAACATTCAGTACTTC.

This chain connects TRBV30 to TRBJ1-5, with TRBD1 identical over 11 bases. Trimming took 4 bases from V and 7 from J; bases not matched to a gene: 9. CDR1 GTSNPN and CDR2 SVGIG come from the germline V gene (reference sequence). The CDR3 is 15 residues long. CDR3 nucleotides: TGTGCCTGGAACCAGGGACAGGGGGTGCGACAGCCCCAGCATTTT. It translates to CAWNQGQGVRQPQHF.

The V gene is TRBV19, the J gene TRBJ1-2, with unresolved D. The V end lost 0 bases, the J end lost 8 bases, and 10 bases lay between the germline ends. The CDR3 totals 13 residues. Germline V lookup: CDR1 LNHDA, CDR2 SQIVND (reference sequence). CDR3 coding DNA: TGTGCCAGTAGTATAGAGGGCCACGGAGGCTACACCTTC. Translated: CASSIEGHGGYTF.

On this clone: This specimen includes other DNA sequences encoding the same CDR3. This chain joins TRBV7-2 and TRBJ2-5; maybe TRBD2 (6 bases). The CDR3 covers 15 residues. In germline, CDR1 is SGHTA, CDR2 FQGNSA. V was trimmed by 3 bases and J by 1 base, leaving 12 bases between them. The CDR3 spells CASSLGGRGQETQYF. The CDR3, as DNA: TGTGCCAGCAGCTTGGGTGGGCGGGGCCAAGAGACCCAGTACTTC.

This chain links TRBV25-1 with TRBJ2-3; 10 bases align to TRBD2. Germline V gives CDR1 MGHDK, CDR2 SYGVNS. CDR3 length: 16 amino acids. V trimming: 3 bases; J trimming: 6 bases; junction bases outside the gene matches: 9. CDR3 sequence reads: CASSDGSGGAWDTQYF. In nucleotides, the CDR3 is TGTGCCAGCAGTGACGGGAGCGGGGGGGCCTGGGATACGCAGTATTTT.

This clone has more than one count but fewer than ten. The chain carries TRBV6-1 and TRBJ2-7; tentative D call: TRBD1 (6 bases). The V end lost 0 bases, the J end lost 3 bases, and 15 bases lay between the germline ends. Per the germline V gene, CDR1 is MNHNS and CDR2 is SASEGT. This CDR3 contains 16 residues. As DNA, the CDR3 is TGTGCCAGCAGTGAAGCGTCGCCAGGGGACGTCTACGAGCAGTACTTC. Its protein is CASSEASPGDVYEQYF.

The chain links TRBV10-3 to TRBJ2-1; TRBD2 agrees at 7 bases. This CDR3 comprises 15 residues. J lost 4 bases, V lost 8 bases, and 11 bases had no gene match. Per germline, CDR1 ENHRY and CDR2 SYGVKD. This CDR3 is CAIGGGEAGYNEQFF. The CDR3 bases are TGTGCCATCGGGGGAGGGGAAGCGGGATACAATGAGCAGTTCTTC.

This chain links TRBV5-1 with TRBJ2-1; D unresolved. Germline V lookup: CDR1 SGHRS, CDR2 YFSETQ. V lost 4 bases, J lost 10 bases, and 12 bases lay in between. The length of the CDR3 is 12 residues. CDR3 residues: CASSHGAREQFF. DNA for the CDR3: TGCGCCAGCAGCCACGGCGCCAGGGAGCAGTTCTTC.

Points on this clone: Other DNA sequences from this sample encode an identical CDR3 as well. V is TRBV4-1 and J is TRBJ1-3; no clear D gene. CDR1 and CDR2 (germline): MGHRA, YSYEKL. The CDR3 length is 16 residues. V gave up 0 bases and J gave up 4 bases, with 13 bases separating them. The CDR3 bases are TGCGCCAGCAGCCAAGATCTTCGGGGATCAGGAAACACCATATATTTT. It translates to CASSQDLRGSGNTIYF.

The chain has TRBV9 and TRBJ1-6; 8 nucleotides line up with TRBD1. This CDR3 is built from 13 residues. Germline CDR1 and CDR2: SGDLS and YYNGEE. J was trimmed by 10 bases and V by 4 bases; bases with no gene match: 4. The CDR3 loop is CASSIDRGSPLHF. The CDR3 DNA reads as TGTGCCAGCAGCATCGACAGGGGCTCACCCCTCCACTTT. The entire variable domain, with the rest obtained from reference TRBV9 and TRBJ1-6, is as follows: DSGVTQTPKHLITATGQRVTLRCSPRSGDLSVYWYQQSLDQGLQFLIQYYNGEERAKGNILERFSAQQFPDLHSELNLSSLELGDSALYFCASSIDRGSPLHFGNGTRLTVT.